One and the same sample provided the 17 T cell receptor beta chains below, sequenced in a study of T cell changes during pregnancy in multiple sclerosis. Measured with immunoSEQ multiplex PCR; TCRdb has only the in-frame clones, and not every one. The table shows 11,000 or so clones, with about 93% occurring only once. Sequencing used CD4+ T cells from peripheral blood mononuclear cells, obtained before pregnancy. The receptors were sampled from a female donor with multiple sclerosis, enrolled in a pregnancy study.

CDR3 sequence: CSVEDQMASVLKGTSVEDTQYF. As DNA, the CDR3 is TGCAGCGTTGAGGACCAGATGGCATCGGTCTTGAAAGGGACTAGCGTGGAAGATACGCAGTATTTT. The V and J genes are TRBV29-1 and TRBJ2-3; 10 bases match TRBD2. Germline CDR1 SQVTM, CDR2 ANQGSEA. The CDR3 covers 22 residues. With V trimmed by 3 bases and J by 5 bases, 29 bases remained unmatched.

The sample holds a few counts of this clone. DNA of the CDR3: TGTGCCCGACTACAGGGGCCGAACTATGGCTACACCTTC. Its translation: CARLQGPNYGYTF. This rearrangement joins TRBV2 to TRBJ1-2, with 7 bases that match TRBD1. Per germline, CDR1 SNHLY and CDR2 FYNNEI. The trim removed 11 bases at V and 2 bases at J, leaving 8 bases unmatched. The CDR3 is made up of 13 amino acids.

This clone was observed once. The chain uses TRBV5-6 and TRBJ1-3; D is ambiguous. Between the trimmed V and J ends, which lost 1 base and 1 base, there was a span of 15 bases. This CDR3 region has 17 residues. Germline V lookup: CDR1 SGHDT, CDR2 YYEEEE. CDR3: CASSLPRGHSSGNTIYF. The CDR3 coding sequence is TGTGCCAGCAGCTTGCCGCGTGGGCATTCGTCTGGAAACACCATATATTTT.

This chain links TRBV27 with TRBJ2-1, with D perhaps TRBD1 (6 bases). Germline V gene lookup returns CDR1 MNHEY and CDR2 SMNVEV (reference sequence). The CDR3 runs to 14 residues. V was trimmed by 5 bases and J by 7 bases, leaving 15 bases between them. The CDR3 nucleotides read TGTGCCAGCAGTCCCCGGACAGTAAAGAATGAGCAGTTCTTC. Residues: CASSPRTVKNEQFF.

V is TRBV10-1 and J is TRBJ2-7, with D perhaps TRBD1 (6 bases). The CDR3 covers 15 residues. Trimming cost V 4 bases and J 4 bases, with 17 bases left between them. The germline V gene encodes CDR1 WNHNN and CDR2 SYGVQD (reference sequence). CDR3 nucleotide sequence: TGCGCCAGCAGTGGTTCCCCGGGGCAGGGGTACGAGCAGTACTTC. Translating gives CASSGSPGQGYEQYF.

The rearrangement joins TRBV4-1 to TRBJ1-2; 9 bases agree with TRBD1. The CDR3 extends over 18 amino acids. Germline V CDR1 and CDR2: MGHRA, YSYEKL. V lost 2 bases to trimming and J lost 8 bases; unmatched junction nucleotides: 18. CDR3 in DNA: TGCGCCAGCAGCCAACTCTTACGGGACAGGGCCCCTGGAAGGGGCTACACCTTC. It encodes CASSQLLRDRAPGRGYTF.

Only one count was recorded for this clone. DNA for the CDR3: TGTGCCAGTAGTATGATGGGACAGGGGACAGAGACCCAGTACTTC. Translation gives CASSMMGQGTETQYF. The chain joins TRBV19 to TRBJ2-5; 10 bases align to TRBD1. The CDR3 consists of 15 residues. With V trimmed by 3 bases and J by 4 bases, 5 bases remained unmatched. The germline V gene has CDR1 LNHDA and CDR2 SQIVND (reference sequence).

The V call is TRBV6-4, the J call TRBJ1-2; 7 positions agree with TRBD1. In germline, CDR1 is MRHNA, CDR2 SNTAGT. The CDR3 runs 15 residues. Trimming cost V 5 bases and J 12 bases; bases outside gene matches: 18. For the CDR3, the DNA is TGTGCCAGCAGTTTAAATCCGACAGGGAAGGATTCCCACACCTTC. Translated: CASSLNPTGKDSHTF.

CDR3 residues: CASSVVQNTGELFF. The DNA of the CDR3 is TGTGCCAGCAGCGTAGTACAGAACACCGGGGAGCTGTTTTTT. The chain has TRBV9 and TRBJ2-2; D is ambiguous. Germline V lookup: CDR1 SGDLS, CDR2 YYNGEE. Trimming shortened V by 0 bases and J by 1 base, and 4 bases separated the two germline ends. The CDR3 consists of 14 residues.

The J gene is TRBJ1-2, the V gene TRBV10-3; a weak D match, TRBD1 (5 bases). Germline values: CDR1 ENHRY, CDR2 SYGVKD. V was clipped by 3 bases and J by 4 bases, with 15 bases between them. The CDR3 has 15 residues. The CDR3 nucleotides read TGTGCCATCAGTGAACGGCAGACTCAGGGCTATGGCTACACCTTC. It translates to CAISERQTQGYGYTF.

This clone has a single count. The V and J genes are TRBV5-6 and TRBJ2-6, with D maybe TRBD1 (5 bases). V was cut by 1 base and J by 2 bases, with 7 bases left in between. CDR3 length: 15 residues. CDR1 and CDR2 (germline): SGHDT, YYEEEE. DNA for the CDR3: TGTGCCAGCAGCTTGCCAGGGACTGGGGCCAACGTCCTGACTTTC. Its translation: CASSLPGTGANVLTF.

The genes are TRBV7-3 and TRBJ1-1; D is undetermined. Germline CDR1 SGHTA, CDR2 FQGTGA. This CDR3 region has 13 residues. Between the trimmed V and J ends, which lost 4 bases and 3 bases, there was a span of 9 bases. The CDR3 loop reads CASSSAAHTEAFF. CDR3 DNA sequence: TGTGCCAGCAGCTCCGCAGCGCACACTGAAGCTTTCTTT.

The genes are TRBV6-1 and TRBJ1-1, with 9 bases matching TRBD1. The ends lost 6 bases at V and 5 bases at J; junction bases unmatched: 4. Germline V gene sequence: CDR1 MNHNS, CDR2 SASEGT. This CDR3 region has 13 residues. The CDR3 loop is CASSPTGGTEAFF. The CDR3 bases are TGTGCCAGCAGCCCGACAGGGGGGACTGAAGCTTTCTTT.

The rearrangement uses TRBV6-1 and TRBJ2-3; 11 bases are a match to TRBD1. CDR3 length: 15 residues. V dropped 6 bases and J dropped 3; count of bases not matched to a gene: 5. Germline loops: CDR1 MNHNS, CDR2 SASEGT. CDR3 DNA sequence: TGTGCCAGCAGGGGGACAGGGGGTCGGACAGATACGCAGTATTTT. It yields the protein CASRGTGGRTDTQYF.

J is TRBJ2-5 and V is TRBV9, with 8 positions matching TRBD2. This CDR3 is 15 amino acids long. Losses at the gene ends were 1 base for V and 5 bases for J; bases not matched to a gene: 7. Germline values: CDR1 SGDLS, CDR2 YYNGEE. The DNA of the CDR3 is TGTGCCAGCAGCGTATGGGGGCGGGGGGTGGAGACCCAGTACTTC. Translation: CASSVWGRGVETQYF.

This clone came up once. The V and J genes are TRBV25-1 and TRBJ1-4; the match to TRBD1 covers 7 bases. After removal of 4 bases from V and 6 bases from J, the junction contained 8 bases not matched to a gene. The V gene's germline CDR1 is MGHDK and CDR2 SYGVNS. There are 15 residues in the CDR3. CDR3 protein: CASSAIGGRYEKLFF. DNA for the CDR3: TGTGCCAGCAGTGCCATAGGGGGCCGTTATGAAAAACTGTTTTTT.

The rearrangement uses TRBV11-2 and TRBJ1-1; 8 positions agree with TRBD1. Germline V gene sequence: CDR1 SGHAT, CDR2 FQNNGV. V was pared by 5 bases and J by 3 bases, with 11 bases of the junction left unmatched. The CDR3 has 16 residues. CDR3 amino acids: CASSHPRGLTYTEAFF. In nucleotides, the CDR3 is TGTGCCAGCAGCCACCCCAGGGGGCTAACGTACACTGAAGCTTTCTTT.